This T cell receptor (beta chain) was documented in a study of blood T cell repertoires in COVID-19. Overall study context: From the United States, Italy and Spain came samples of acute and convalescent COVID-19. PBMCs, B-cell-depleted T cells, or T cells provided the cDNA or gDNA that made up the material.

Per the study methods: Researchers report that nucleated cell counts were estimated from reference gene primer amplification. Some clones are missing from TCRdb's copy, which holds only in-frame ones; the method was immunoSEQ multiplex PCR. V and J calls and clone size are given by that table; D and trimming were obtained from the DNA. The table has roughly 190,000 clones, 85% to 90% seen once. The TCR sequence derives from a woman aged 55-75 years with COVID-19, enrolled during active disease. Sequencing used peripheral blood.

The CDR3 region is CASSYWSGRDEQFF. In DNA, the CDR3 is TGTGCCAGCAGTTACTGGAGCGGGAGGGATGAGCAGTTCTTC. The chain links TRBV6-5 to TRBJ2-1; 10 positions match TRBD2. Germline loops: CDR1 MNHEY, CDR2 SVGAGI. The CDR3 is made up of 14 amino acids. V lost 1 base to trimming and J lost 8 bases; unmatched junction nucleotides: 2.